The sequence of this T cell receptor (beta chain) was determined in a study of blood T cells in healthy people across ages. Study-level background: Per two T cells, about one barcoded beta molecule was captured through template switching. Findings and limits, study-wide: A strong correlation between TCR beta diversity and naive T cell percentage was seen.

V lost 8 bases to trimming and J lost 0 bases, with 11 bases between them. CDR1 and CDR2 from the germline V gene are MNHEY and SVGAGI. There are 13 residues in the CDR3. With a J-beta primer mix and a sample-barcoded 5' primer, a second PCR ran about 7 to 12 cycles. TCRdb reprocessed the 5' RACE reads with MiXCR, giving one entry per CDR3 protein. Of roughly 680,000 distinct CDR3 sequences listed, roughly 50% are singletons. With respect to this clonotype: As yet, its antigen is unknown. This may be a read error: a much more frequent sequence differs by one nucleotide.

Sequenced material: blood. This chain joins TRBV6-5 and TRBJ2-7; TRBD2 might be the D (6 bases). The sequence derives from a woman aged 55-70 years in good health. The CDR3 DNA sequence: TGTGCCAGCCGAGGAGGGGACTCCTACGAGCAGTACTTC. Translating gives CASRGGDSYEQYF.